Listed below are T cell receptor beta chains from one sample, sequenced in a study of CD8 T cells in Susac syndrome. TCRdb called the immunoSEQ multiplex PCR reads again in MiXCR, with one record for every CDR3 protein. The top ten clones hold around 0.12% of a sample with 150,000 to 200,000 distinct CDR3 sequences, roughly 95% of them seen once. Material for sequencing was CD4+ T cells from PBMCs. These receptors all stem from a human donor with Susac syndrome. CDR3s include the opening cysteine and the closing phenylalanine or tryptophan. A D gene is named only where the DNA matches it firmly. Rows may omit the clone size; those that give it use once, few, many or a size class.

CDR3: CSAGSSMNTEAFF
DNA: TGCAGCGCGGGTAGCTCTATGAACACTGAAGCTTTCTTT
J: TRBJ1-1
D: -
size: -
V: TRBV29-1

CDR3: CASSVLTGGEIDGYTF
DNA: TGTGCCAGCAGCGTTCTGACAGGGGGCGAAATCGATGGCTACACCTTC
J: TRBJ1-2
D: TRBD1
size: -
V: TRBV9

CDR3: CASSYTLATTSYEQYF
DNA: TGTGCCAGCAGTTACACCCTAGCGACAACTTCCTACGAGCAGTACTTC
J: TRBJ2-7
D: -
size: -
V: TRBV28

CDR3: CAWTEGSTDTQYF
DNA: TGTGCCTGGACCGAGGGCAGCACAGATACGCAGTATTTT
J: TRBJ2-3
D: -
size: -
V: TRBV30

CDR3: CASSPTGLVGYTF
DNA: TGTGCCAGCAGTCCAACAGGGTTGGTTGGCTACACCTTC
J: TRBJ1-2
D: -
size: -
V: TRBV6-5

CDR3: CASSSQYLQGYTF
DNA: TGTGCCAGCAGCTCACAGTACCTACAGGGCTACACCTTC
J: TRBJ1-2
D: -
size: -
V: TRBV7-2

CDR3: CASSPIWGGDYGYTF
DNA: TGTGCCAGCAGCCCTATTTGGGGGGGCGACTATGGCTACACCTTC
J: TRBJ1-2
D: -
size: once
V: TRBV3-1

CDR3: CSARLGIRQGARETQYF
DNA: TGCAGTGCTAGATTGGGCATTAGACAGGGGGCGCGAGAGACCCAGTACTTC
J: TRBJ2-5
D: TRBD1
size: -
V: TRBV20-1

CDR3: CSAGTASNYGYTF
DNA: TGCAGCGCCGGGACAGCCAGTAACTATGGCTACACCTTC
J: TRBJ1-2
D: TRBD1
size: -
V: TRBV29-1

CDR3: CASSEEPRDEQFF
DNA: TGTGCCAGCAGTGAGGAGCCCCGGGATGAGCAGTTCTTC
J: TRBJ2-1
D: -
size: -
V: TRBV2

CDR3: CASRLETQYF
DNA: TGTGCCAGCAGGCTGGAGACCCAGTACTTC
J: TRBJ2-5
D: -
size: -
V: TRBV2

CDR3: CASSSQGFTLYGYTF
DNA: TGTGCCAGCAGCTCCCAGGGCTTTACCCTCTATGGCTACACCTTC
J: TRBJ1-2
D: -
size: -
V: TRBV7-2

CDR3: CSVPGLRKNIQYF
DNA: TGCAGCGTGCCGGGGTTGCGCAAAAACATTCAGTACTTC
J: TRBJ2-4
D: -
size: -
V: TRBV20-1

CDR3: CASSYDPGPGYTF
DNA: TGTGCCAGCAGTTACGATCCAGGGCCTGGCTACACCTTC
J: TRBJ1-2
D: -
size: once
V: TRBV6-2/TRBV6-3

CDR3: CAWTPLAGVFYNEQFF
DNA: TGTGCCTGGACCCCACTAGCGGGAGTATTCTACAATGAGCAGTTCTTC
J: TRBJ2-1
D: TRBD2
size: -
V: TRBV30

CDR3: CASRQVGGAEDTQYF
DNA: TGTGCCAGCAGACAGGTCGGAGGAGCGGAAGATACGCAGTATTTT
J: TRBJ2-3
D: -
size: once
V: TRBV7-9

CDR3: CSASQTSGREETQYF
DNA: TGCAGTGCTAGCCAAACTAGCGGGAGGGAAGAGACCCAGTACTTC
J: TRBJ2-5
D: TRBD2
size: -
V: TRBV20-1

CDR3: CASSKDGPGDGYTF
DNA: TGTGCCAGTAGCAAAGATGGCCCGGGAGATGGCTACACCTTC
J: TRBJ1-2
D: -
size: -
V: TRBV19

CDR3: CSARLAGLYEQYF
DNA: TGCAGTGCTAGACTAGCGGGGCTCTACGAGCAGTACTTC
J: TRBJ2-7
D: TRBD2
size: -
V: TRBV20-1

CDR3: CASSLGGQREAFF
DNA: TGTGCCAGCAGTTTAGGGGGACAGCGAGAAGCTTTCTTT
J: TRBJ1-1
D: TRBD1
size: -
V: TRBV12-3/TRBV12-4

CDR3: CATSSTATNEQFF
DNA: TGTGCCACCTCCAGCACAGCCACCAATGAGCAGTTCTTC
J: TRBJ2-1
D: -
size: -
V: TRBV24-1

CDR3: CASSALDRGQSPLHF
DNA: TGTGCCAGCAGCGCACTGGACAGGGGGCAATCACCCCTCCACTTT
J: TRBJ1-6
D: TRBD1
size: -
V: TRBV9

CDR3: CASSVVTSGASTGELFF
DNA: TGTGCCAGCAGCGTAGTGACTAGCGGGGCCAGCACCGGGGAGCTGTTTTTT
J: TRBJ2-2
D: TRBD2
size: -
V: TRBV9

CDR3: CAISEGGEAFF
DNA: TGTGCCATCAGTGAGGGCGGCGAAGCTTTCTTT
J: TRBJ1-1
D: -
size: -
V: TRBV10-3

CDR3: CASSFLAGAGYEQFF
DNA: TGCGCCAGCAGCTTCCTAGCGGGGGCTGGGTATGAGCAGTTCTTC
J: TRBJ2-1
D: TRBD2
size: -
V: TRBV5-1

CDR3: CASSIPRGTYTF
DNA: TGTGCCAGTAGTATACCGCGCGGTACCTACACCTTC
J: TRBJ1-2
D: -
size: -
V: TRBV19

CDR3: CASSAGVDGYTF
DNA: TGTGCCAGCAGCGCAGGGGTGGATGGCTACACCTTC
J: TRBJ1-2
D: -
size: -
V: TRBV7-9

CDR3: CAWSAAVPTQYF
DNA: TGTGCCTGGAGTGCCGCGGTACCTACGCAGTATTTT
J: TRBJ2-3
D: -
size: -
V: TRBV30

CDR3: CASSEARQAPLHF
DNA: TGTGCCAGCAGTGAAGCCCGGCAGGCACCCCTCCACTTT
J: TRBJ1-6
D: -
size: -
V: TRBV2

CDR3: CASSPRQIDSGANVLTF
DNA: TGCGCCAGCAGTCCTAGACAGATTGACTCTGGGGCCAACGTCCTGACTTTC
J: TRBJ2-6
D: -
size: -
V: TRBV4-1

CDR3: CASRWDLNTGELFF
DNA: TGTGCCAGCAGGTGGGACCTGAACACCGGGGAGCTGTTTTTT
J: TRBJ2-2
D: -
size: -
V: TRBV7-8

CDR3: CASSIGLAGGRPQDTGELFF
DNA: TGTGCCAGTAGTATCGGACTAGCGGGAGGCCGCCCACAAGATACCGGGGAGCTGTTTTTT
J: TRBJ2-2
D: TRBD2
size: -
V: TRBV19

CDR3: CASSGTGSYGYTF
DNA: TGTGCCAGCAGCGGTACAGGGAGTTACGGCTACACCTTC
J: TRBJ1-2
D: -
size: -
V: TRBV6-5

CDR3: CASTRDPGTYEQYF
DNA: TGTGCCAGCACCCGGGACCCCGGAACCTACGAGCAGTACTTC
J: TRBJ2-7
D: -
size: -
V: TRBV6-2/TRBV6-3

CDR3: CASSLVSAQETQYF
DNA: TGTGCCAGCAGCTTAGTTAGCGCCCAAGAGACCCAGTACTTC
J: TRBJ2-5
D: -
size: -
V: TRBV7-2

CDR3: CASSPEAGGGNIQYF
DNA: TGTGCCAGCAGCCCAGAAGCGGGAGGTGGAAACATTCAGTACTTC
J: TRBJ2-4
D: TRBD2
size: -
V: TRBV5-6

CDR3: CASNRQGRETQYF
DNA: TGTGCCAGCAACCGACAGGGGAGAGAGACCCAGTACTTC
J: TRBJ2-5
D: TRBD1
size: -
V: TRBV5-6

CDR3: CASSIRMMNQPQHF
DNA: TGTGCCAGTAGTATCAGGATGATGAATCAGCCCCAGCATTTT
J: TRBJ1-5
D: -
size: -
V: TRBV19

CDR3: CSAMRQRPPRETQYF
DNA: TGCAGTGCCATGAGGCAGCGACCCCCGCGGGAGACCCAGTACTTC
J: TRBJ2-5
D: -
size: -
V: TRBV20-1